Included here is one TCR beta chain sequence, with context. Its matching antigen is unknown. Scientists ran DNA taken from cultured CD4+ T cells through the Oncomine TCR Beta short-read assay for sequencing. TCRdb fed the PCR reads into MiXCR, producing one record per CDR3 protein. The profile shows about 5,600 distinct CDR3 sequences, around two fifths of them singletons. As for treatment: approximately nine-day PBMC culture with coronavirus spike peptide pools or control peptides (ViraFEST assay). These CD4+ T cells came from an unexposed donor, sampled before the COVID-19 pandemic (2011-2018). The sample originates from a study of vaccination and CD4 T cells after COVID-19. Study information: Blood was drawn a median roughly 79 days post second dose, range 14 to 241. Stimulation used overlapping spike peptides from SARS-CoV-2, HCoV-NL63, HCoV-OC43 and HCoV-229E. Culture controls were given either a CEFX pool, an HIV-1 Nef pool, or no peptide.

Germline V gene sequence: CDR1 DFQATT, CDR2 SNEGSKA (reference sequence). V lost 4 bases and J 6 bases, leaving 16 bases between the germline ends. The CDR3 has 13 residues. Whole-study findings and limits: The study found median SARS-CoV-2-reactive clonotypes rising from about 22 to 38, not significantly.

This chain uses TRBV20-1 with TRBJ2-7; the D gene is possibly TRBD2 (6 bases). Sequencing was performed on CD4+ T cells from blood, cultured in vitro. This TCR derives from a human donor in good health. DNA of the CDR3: TGCAGTGCTACCGGCGGGGTGGGAAGCGAGCAGTACTTC. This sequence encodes CSATGGVGSEQYF.